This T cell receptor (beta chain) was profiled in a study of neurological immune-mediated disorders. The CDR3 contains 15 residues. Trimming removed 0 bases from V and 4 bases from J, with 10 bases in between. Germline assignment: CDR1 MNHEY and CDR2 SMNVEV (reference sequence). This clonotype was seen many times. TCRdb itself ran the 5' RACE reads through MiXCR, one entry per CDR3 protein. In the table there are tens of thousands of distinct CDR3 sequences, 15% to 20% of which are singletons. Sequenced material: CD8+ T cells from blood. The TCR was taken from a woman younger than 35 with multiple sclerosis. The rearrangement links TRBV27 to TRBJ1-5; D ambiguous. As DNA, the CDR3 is TGTGCCAGCAGTTTATCGATGTGGACTAATCAGCCCCAGCATTTT. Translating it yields CASSLSMWTNQPQHF.